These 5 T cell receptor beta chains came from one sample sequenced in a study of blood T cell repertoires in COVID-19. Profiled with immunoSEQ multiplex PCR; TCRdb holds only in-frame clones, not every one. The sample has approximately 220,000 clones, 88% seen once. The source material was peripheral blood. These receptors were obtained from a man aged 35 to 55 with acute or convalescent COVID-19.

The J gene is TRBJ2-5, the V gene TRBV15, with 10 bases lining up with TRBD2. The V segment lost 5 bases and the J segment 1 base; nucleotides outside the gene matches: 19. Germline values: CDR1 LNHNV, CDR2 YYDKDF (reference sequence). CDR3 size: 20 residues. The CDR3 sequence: CATSSHGGLAPIFIQETQYF. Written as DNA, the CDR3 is TGTGCCACCAGCTCCCATGGGGGACTAGCGCCGATATTTATCCAAGAGACCCAGTACTTC.

This CDR3 reads CATSRQALYQPQHF. The CDR3 region has the DNA TGTGCCACATCTCGACAGGCATTGTATCAGCCCCAGCATTTT. This sequence joins TRBV15 and TRBJ1-5, with D maybe TRBD1 (6 bases). The CDR3 loop spans 14 amino acids. Trimming pared 9 bases from V and 5 bases from J, leaving 17 bases between. CDR1 LNHNV and CDR2 YYDKDF come from the germline V gene (reference sequence).

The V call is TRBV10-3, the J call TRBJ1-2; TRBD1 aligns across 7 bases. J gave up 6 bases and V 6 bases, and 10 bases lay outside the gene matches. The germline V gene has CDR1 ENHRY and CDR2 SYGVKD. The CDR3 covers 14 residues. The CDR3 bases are TGTGCCATCAGGTCCCGGGACAGTCTGAATGGCTACACCTTC. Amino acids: CAIRSRDSLNGYTF.

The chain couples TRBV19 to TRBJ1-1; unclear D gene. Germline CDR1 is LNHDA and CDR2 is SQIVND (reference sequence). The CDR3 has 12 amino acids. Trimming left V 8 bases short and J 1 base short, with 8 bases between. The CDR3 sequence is CASYAGNTEAFF. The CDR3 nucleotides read TGTGCCAGTTACGCGGGGAACACTGAAGCTTTCTTT.

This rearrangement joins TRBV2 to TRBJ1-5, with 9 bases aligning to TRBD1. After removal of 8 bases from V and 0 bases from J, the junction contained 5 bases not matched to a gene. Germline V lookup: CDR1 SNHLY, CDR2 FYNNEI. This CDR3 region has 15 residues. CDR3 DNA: TGTGCCAGCCGTGGGACAGGGAATAGCAATCAGCCCCAGCATTTT. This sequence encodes CASRGTGNSNQPQHF.